The 21 T cell receptor beta chains below were found in one sample sequenced in a study of cytomegalovirus exposure and HLA in healthy donors. The PCR had 60 Vbeta and 13 Jbeta primers. Only in-frame clones appear in the TCRdb table, and some are missing; sequencing was by immunoSEQ multiplex PCR. The profile shows about 160,000 clones, around 76% of them singletons. Sequencing was performed on PBMCs. Receptors originate from a man aged 55 to 70 in good health and CMV-seronegative.

The chain joins TRBV25-1 to TRBJ1-2; D is possibly TRBD1 (6 bases). Trimming pared 0 bases from V and 8 bases from J, leaving 22 bases between. The CDR3 loop spans 17 amino acids. Germline V CDR1 and CDR2: MGHDK, SYGVNS. The CDR3 reads CASSEYWNRVLLRGYTF. In DNA form, the CDR3 reads TGTGCCAGCAGTGAATATTGGAACAGGGTACTACTAAGGGGCTACACCTTC.

This clone was found once. V is TRBV7-9 and J is TRBJ1-2; 9 bases align to TRBD1. V dropped 5 bases and J dropped 2; count of bases not matched to a gene: 6. The germline V gene has CDR1 SEHNR and CDR2 FQNEAQ (reference sequence). CDR3 length: 15 residues. The CDR3 nucleotides are TGTGCCAGCAGCGCATCCGGGACAGGGAACTATGGCTACACCTTC. Amino acid sequence: CASSASGTGNYGYTF.

Only a few counts were recorded for this clone. This chain links TRBV4-3 with TRBJ2-1, with TRBD1 matching 7 bases. Germline V gives CDR1 LGHNA, CDR2 YSLEER. V lost 3 bases to trimming and J lost 5 bases; unmatched junction nucleotides: 7. The CDR3 sequence is 15 residues long. CDR3 loop: CASSHLQTGHNEQFF. The CDR3 DNA is TGCGCCAGCAGCCACCTACAGACAGGGCACAATGAGCAGTTCTTC.

This chain links TRBV7-6 with TRBJ1-1, with TRBD1 identical over 7 bases. Trimming took 5 bases from V and 0 from J; bases not matched to a gene: 12. The CDR3 runs 17 residues. CDR1 is SGHVS, CDR2 FNYEAQ, per germline. The CDR3 DNA reads TGTGCCAGCAGCGGTCTACCTACAGGGGTACTGAACACTGAAGCTTTCTTT. Protein product: CASSGLPTGVLNTEAFF.

V usage is TRBV5-1 and J usage is TRBJ2-5, with 11 bases matching TRBD2. Gene TRBJ2-7 matches the end of the DNA better, so the J call may be wrong. Germline V CDR1 and CDR2: SGHRS, YFSETQ. The CDR3 is 18 amino acids. CDR3 sequence reads: CASSFQTGLAGWPYEQYF. The CDR3 nucleotides are TGCGCCAGCAGCTTCCAGACCGGACTAGCGGGTTGGCCCTACGAGCAGTACTTC.

This chain connects TRBV4-1 to TRBJ2-3, with 15 bases lining up with TRBD2. Trimming cost V 0 bases and J 4 bases; bases outside gene matches: 8. This CDR3 has 19 residues. From germline, CDR1 is MGHRA and CDR2 YSYEKL. The CDR3 DNA is TGCGCCAGCAGCCAAGAAGGAATCGGACTAGCGGGGGGGCCAGATACGCAGTATTTT. Translation: CASSQEGIGLAGGPDTQYF.

The chain carries TRBV28 and TRBJ2-1; no clear D. The CDR3 length is 14 residues. Germline CDR1 MDHEN, CDR2 SYDVKM. Trimming left V 6 bases short and J 8 bases short, with 17 bases between. CDR3 protein: CASRGGAVRYEQFF. CDR3 DNA sequence: TGTGCCAGCAGAGGTGGTGCAGTGAGGTATGAGCAGTTCTTC.

This chain links TRBV15 with TRBJ2-5; 7 bases agree with TRBD2. Germline V CDR1 and CDR2: LNHNV, YYDKDF (reference sequence). After removal of 8 bases from V and 3 bases from J, the junction contained 3 bases not matched to a gene. The CDR3 is made up of 12 amino acids. CDR3 sequence reads: CATGLAEETQYF. The CDR3, as DNA: TGTGCCACCGGGCTAGCGGAAGAGACCCAGTACTTC.

This chain connects TRBV2 to TRBJ2-2; 14 nucleotides line up with TRBD2. V trimming: 6 bases; J trimming: 7 bases; junction bases outside the gene matches: 4. This CDR3 contains 15 residues. The germline V gene has CDR1 SNHLY and CDR2 FYNNEI. The CDR3 DNA sequence: TGTGCCAGCAGGGGGACTAGCGGGAGCCTCGGGGAGCTGTTTTTT. Protein: CASRGTSGSLGELFF.

This clone has just a few counts. This chain uses TRBV5-6 with TRBJ1-2; D ambiguous. This CDR3 spans 12 amino acids. The germline V and J ends were trimmed by 5 bases and 11 bases, with 16 bases remaining between them. Germline assignment: CDR1 SGHDT and CDR2 YYEEEE. The DNA of the CDR3 is TGTGCCAGCAGTAGTACTAGTGTTTTGTACACCTTC. Residues: CASSSTSVLYTF.

The J gene is TRBJ2-7, the V gene TRBV6-6; D remains unclear. Germline loops: CDR1 MNHNY, CDR2 SVGAGI (reference sequence). The ends were cut back, 6 bases at V and 3 bases at J, with 6 bases in the middle. The CDR3 length is 11 residues. The CDR3 protein is CASRRNYEQYF. The CDR3 DNA is TGTGCCAGCAGGCGTAACTACGAGCAGTACTTC.

In the case of this clone: The junction departs from germline at one end; a sequencing error may be responsible. The chain uses TRBV5-1 and TRBJ1-3; D possibly corresponds to TRBD1 (5 bases). This CDR3 comprises 15 residues. Germline values: CDR1 SGHRS, CDR2 YFSETQ. The CDR3 coding sequence is TGCGCCAGCAGCTGGGAGGGACTCTCTGCAAACACCATATATTTT. This codes for CASSWEGLSANTIYF.

The gene calls are TRBV27 and TRBJ2-2; tentative D call: TRBD1 (5 bases). The germline V gene encodes CDR1 MNHEY and CDR2 SMNVEV (reference sequence). V was cut by 6 bases and J by 4 bases, with 15 bases left in between. The CDR3 covers 15 residues. CDR3 amino acids: CASSLGVVGTGELFF. In DNA, the CDR3 is TGTGCCAGCAGCCTAGGGGTCGTCGGCACCGGGGAGCTGTTTTTT.

The sample holds a few counts of this clone. This chain uses TRBV6-6 with TRBJ1-2; 8 nucleotides line up with TRBD1. CDR1 is MNHNY and CDR2 is SVGAGI in the germline V gene (reference sequence). The CDR3 sequence is 14 residues long. The ends lost 4 bases at V and 4 bases at J; junction bases unmatched: 5. The CDR3 reads CASSLQTGGYGYTF. CDR3 in DNA: TGTGCCAGCAGTTTACAAACAGGGGGCTATGGCTACACCTTC.

The CDR3 sequence: CATSGQGADYGYTF. CDR3 nucleotide sequence: TGTGCCACCAGCGGACAGGGGGCTGACTATGGCTACACCTTC. The rearrangement uses TRBV15 and TRBJ1-2; 11 bases line up with TRBD1. V shed 5 bases, J shed 3 bases, and the junction held 2 bases outside the gene matches. Per the germline V gene, CDR1 is LNHNV and CDR2 is YYDKDF (reference sequence). There are 14 residues in the CDR3.

The rearrangement uses TRBV5-8 and TRBJ1-2; D is possibly TRBD1 (6 bases). Germline assignment: CDR1 SGHTS and CDR2 YDEGEE. V was clipped by 4 bases and J by 8 bases, with 24 bases between them. This CDR3 has 16 amino acids. The CDR3 DNA follows: TGTGCCAGCAGCCTAATCCGGGGAGTGGGGACATACGGCTACACCTTC. This sequence encodes CASSLIRGVGTYGYTF.

This chain links TRBV21-1 with TRBJ2-3; the DNA was not used to check the table's D call, TRBD2. TRBV21-1 is labeled a pseudogene. This CDR3 comprises 19 residues. The CDR3 here is CASSKGLAGALTYTDTQYF. The CDR3 region has the DNA TGTGCCAGCAGCAAGGGGCTAGCGGGGGCCCTGACCTACACAGATACGCAGTATTTT.

The genes are TRBV7-9 and TRBJ2-3; 13 nucleotides agree with TRBD2. Trimming cost V 6 bases and J 0 bases; bases outside gene matches: 3. Germline assignment: CDR1 SEHNR and CDR2 FQNEAQ (reference sequence). This CDR3 contains 16 residues. CDR3 residues: CASSRGLAGSTDTQYF. Written as DNA, the CDR3 is TGTGCCAGCAGTCGGGGACTAGCGGGGAGCACAGATACGCAGTATTTT.

There are a few counts of this clone. This chain joins TRBV30 and TRBJ1-6, with TRBD1 identical over 7 bases. The CDR3 spans 13 residues. Germline values: CDR1 GTSNPN, CDR2 SVGIG (reference sequence). V shed 4 bases and J 7 bases; nucleotides not matched to a gene: 4. CDR3 nucleotide sequence: TGTGCCTGGACAACAGGGGTGAATTCACCCCTCCACTTT. It translates to CAWTTGVNSPLHF.

A few counts support this clone. The rearrangement links TRBV15 to TRBJ1-5; no clear D. Germline V lookup: CDR1 LNHNV, CDR2 YYDKDF (reference sequence). Trimming pared 0 bases from V and 6 bases from J, leaving 3 bases between. CDR3 length equals 12 residues. This CDR3 is CATSRDSQPQHF. The DNA for the CDR3 is TGTGCCACCAGCAGAGATAGTCAGCCCCAGCATTTT.

V usage is TRBV4-1 and J usage is TRBJ2-5; possibly TRBD2 for D (5 bases). V shed 2 bases and J shed 4 bases, with 17 bases lying between them. Germline V lookup: CDR1 MGHRA, CDR2 YSYEKL. This CDR3 has 16 amino acids. As DNA, the CDR3 is TGCGCCAGCAGCCAACCCGCCGGGATGATAGGAGAGACCCAGTACTTC. Protein product: CASSQPAGMIGETQYF.